These 29 T cell receptor beta chains were sequenced from one sample in a study of blood T cell repertoires in COVID-19. Some clones are missing from TCRdb's copy, which holds only in-frame ones; the method was immunoSEQ multiplex PCR. Found here are some 140,000 clones, 70% to 90% of them singletons; the top ten hold roughly 13%. The specimen was peripheral blood. These receptors were collected from a human donor in a cohort sampled during active COVID-19.

The chain joins TRBV5-1 to TRBJ1-2; D possibly corresponds to TRBD1 (5 bases). The CDR3 totals 12 residues. The ends were cut back, 0 bases at V and 8 bases at J, with 8 bases in the middle. Germline V lookup: CDR1 SGHRS, CDR2 YFSETQ. The CDR3 DNA reads TGCGCCAGCAGCTTGGAGCAGGGCGGCTACACCTTC. It yields the protein CASSLEQGGYTF.

The chain has TRBV5-1 and TRBJ2-3; D is perhaps TRBD1 (7 bases). This CDR3 comprises 15 residues. Germline CDR1 reads SGHRS; CDR2 reads YFSETQ. V was trimmed by 4 bases and J by 1 base, leaving 13 bases between them. In DNA, the CDR3 is TGCGCCAGCAGCGTCCAGGGGGGCCGCACAGATACGCAGTATTTT. Amino acids: CASSVQGGRTDTQYF.

This clone was detected a few times. The chain combines TRBV2 with TRBJ2-7; 11 nucleotides match TRBD2. The CDR3 runs 15 residues. V was pared by 4 bases and J by 0 bases, with 2 bases of the junction left unmatched. Per the germline V gene, CDR1 is SNHLY and CDR2 is FYNNEI. CDR3 loop: CASSVGTSGSYEQYF. CDR3 in DNA: TGTGCCAGCAGTGTTGGGACTAGCGGCTCCTACGAGCAGTACTTC.

This clone was detected once. The V and J genes are TRBV2 and TRBJ1-2; 7 bases are shared with TRBD1. Trimming took 5 bases from V and 5 from J; bases not matched to a gene: 8. The CDR3 consists of 14 residues. Per the germline V gene, CDR1 is SNHLY and CDR2 is FYNNEI. The chain's CDR3 is CASSPDRGLYGYTF. CDR3 in DNA: TGTGCCAGCAGTCCCGATAGGGGGCTTTATGGCTACACCTTC. The entire variable domain, with the rest obtained from reference TRBV2 and TRBJ1-2, is as follows: EPEVTQTPSHQVTQMGQEVILRCVPISNHLYFYWYRQILGQKVEFLVSFYNNEISEKSEIFDDQFSVERPDGSNFTLKIRSTKLEDSAMYFCASSPDRGLYGYTFGSGTRLTVV.

This clone was observed many times. The chain uses TRBV5-1 and TRBJ2-7, with TRBD1 identical over 7 bases. This CDR3 has 14 amino acids. The V gene's germline CDR1 is SGHRS and CDR2 YFSETQ. The V and J ends lost 1 base and 3 bases, in that order; junction bases with no gene match: 4. CDR3: CASSLPGQSYEQYF. As DNA, the CDR3 is TGCGCCAGCAGCTTGCCGGGACAGAGCTACGAGCAGTACTTC.

This chain connects TRBV7-2 to TRBJ2-5; TRBD2 aligns across 10 bases. Germline trimming cut 2 bases from V and 1 base from J; bases unmatched to any gene: 4. Germline values: CDR1 SGHTA, CDR2 FQGNSA. This CDR3 is 16 amino acids long. The CDR3 DNA follows: TGTGCCAGCAGCTTACTAGCGGGGGTGATCCAAGAGACCCAGTACTTC. This sequence encodes CASSLLAGVIQETQYF.

This chain joins TRBV9 and TRBJ2-3, with TRBD2 identical over 9 bases. V was clipped by 1 base and J by 3 bases; unmatched bases: 9. This CDR3 has 17 residues. Germline lookup yields CDR1 SGDLS and CDR2 YYNGEE. The CDR3 loop is CASSVQRGVAGTDTQYF. The CDR3 DNA is TGTGCCAGCAGCGTACAGCGGGGGGTCGCAGGGACAGATACGCAGTATTTT.

The chain has TRBV7-3 and TRBJ1-1; weak D call: TRBD1 (6 bases). The V gene lost 0 bases and the J gene lost 3 bases, with 14 bases spanning the gap. The CDR3 spans 16 residues. Looked up from germline, CDR1 is SGHTA and CDR2 is FQGTGA. The CDR3 is CASSLTGGLQDTEAFF. In nucleotides, the CDR3 is TGTGCCAGCAGCTTAACAGGGGGTCTTCAGGACACTGAAGCTTTCTTT.

This sequence joins TRBV11-3 and TRBJ1-6; D might be TRBD1 (6 bases). V lost 5 bases, J lost 11 bases, and 34 bases lay in between. The CDR3 runs 20 residues. The germline gives CDR1 SGHNT, CDR2 YENEEA. The CDR3 DNA is TGTGCCAGCAGCCCTAGGGGACAAGGACCTACCCTTCGTTATAGTACACCCCTCCACTTT. Translated: CASSPRGQGPTLRYSTPLHF.

The chain recombines TRBV2 with TRBJ1-5, with 11 nucleotides matching TRBD1. Germline CDR1 is SNHLY and CDR2 is FYNNEI. V shed 6 bases and J 1 base; nucleotides not matched to a gene: 2. This CDR3 contains 15 residues. The CDR3 sequence: CASRGDRGSNQPQHF. In DNA form, the CDR3 reads TGTGCCAGCAGAGGGGACAGGGGGAGCAATCAGCCCCAGCATTTT.

This chain links TRBV27 with TRBJ2-7; possible D gene TRBD2, 6 bases. Trimming took off 6 bases at V and 0 bases at J, with 15 bases between the two ends. Germline CDR1 is MNHEY and CDR2 is SMNVEV (reference sequence). The CDR3 sequence is 15 residues long. CDR3 protein: CASRSLGGSSYEQYF. The CDR3 DNA reads as TGTGCCAGCAGGTCTCTCGGGGGTAGCTCCTACGAGCAGTACTTC.

This clone occurred a few times. The chain has TRBV6-5 and TRBJ1-2; 7 positions agree with TRBD1. Germline V lookup: CDR1 MNHEY, CDR2 SVGAGI. The V gene end was trimmed by 6 bases and the J gene end by 4 bases; junction bases not matched to a gene: 8. The CDR3 is made up of 14 amino acids. CDR3 protein: CASRAGQTSYGYTF. The CDR3 bases are TGTGCCAGCAGGGCGGGACAGACTTCCTATGGCTACACCTTC.

This rearrangement joins TRBV19 to TRBJ2-7; TRBD1 might be the D (5 bases). The germline V gene has CDR1 LNHDA and CDR2 SQIVND (reference sequence). This CDR3 is 13 amino acids long. Trimming stripped 4 bases from V and 4 bases from J, with 11 bases between. The CDR3 nucleotides are TGTGCCAGTAGTAGGACCAGGGAATACGAGCAGTACTTC. Translated: CASSRTREYEQYF.

The chain carries TRBV6-5 and TRBJ2-6; TRBD1 agrees at 9 bases. This CDR3 has 16 residues. Germline CDR1 and CDR2: MNHEY and SVGAGI. V shed 2 bases, J shed 4 bases, and the junction held 3 bases outside the gene matches. CDR3 sequence (DNA): TGTGCCAGCAGTTACACAGGGGGCTTGGGGGCCAACGTCCTGACTTTC. This gives the protein CASSYTGGLGANVLTF.

The rearrangement links TRBV7-9 to TRBJ1-2; 10 bases map to TRBD1. The V and J ends lost 5 bases and 5 bases, in that order; junction bases with no gene match: 5. CDR1 SEHNR and CDR2 FQNEAQ come from the germline V gene (reference sequence). The length of the CDR3 is 14 residues. The CDR3 here is CASSVRQGAYGYTF. The CDR3 DNA reads TGTGCCAGCAGCGTCCGACAGGGGGCATATGGCTACACCTTC.

The CDR3 region is CASSQDGAGNNQPQHF. The CDR3 coding sequence is TGCGCCAGCAGCCAAGATGGGGCAGGGAACAATCAGCCCCAGCATTTT. V and J are TRBV4-1 and TRBJ1-5, with D maybe TRBD1 (5 bases). Per germline, CDR1 MGHRA and CDR2 YSYEKL. This CDR3 is built from 16 residues. V was trimmed by 0 bases and J by 3 bases, leaving 12 bases between them.

The chain employs TRBV9 and TRBJ2-7, with D possibly being TRBD1 (5 bases). Germline values: CDR1 SGDLS, CDR2 YYNGEE. The CDR3 contains 13 residues. V lost 6 bases and J 4 bases, leaving 14 bases between the germline ends. CDR3 amino acids: CASITWGKYEQYF. In DNA form, the CDR3 reads TGTGCCAGCATCACATGGGGCAAGTACGAGCAGTACTTC.

The gene calls are TRBV5-6 and TRBJ1-1; 8 positions match TRBD1. CDR3 length: 15 residues. With V trimmed by 3 bases and J by 1 base, 5 bases remained unmatched. CDR1 and CDR2 from the germline V gene are SGHDT and YYEEEE. CDR3 DNA sequence: TGTGCCAGCAGCTCTACCGGGACAGGGAACACTGAAGCTTTCTTT. Protein: CASSSTGTGNTEAFF.

This chain links TRBV7-2 with TRBJ2-6; 9 bases are shared with TRBD1. Germline V gives CDR1 SGHTA, CDR2 FQGNSA. V trimming: 5 bases; J trimming: 1 base; junction bases outside the gene matches: 9. The CDR3 length is 18 residues. The CDR3 coding sequence is TGTGCCAGCAGCCCCAGACAGGGGGGAAATTCTGGGGCCAACGTCCTGACTTTC. It specifies CASSPRQGGNSGANVLTF.

This sequence joins TRBV29-1 and TRBJ1-2, with a possible D match to TRBD1 (5 bases). The ends were cut back, 6 bases at V and 8 bases at J, with 22 bases in the middle. Germline V CDR1 and CDR2: SQVTM, ANQGSEA. CDR3 length equals 14 residues. CDR3 in amino acids: CSVRDGLNPEGYTF. In nucleotides, the CDR3 is TGCAGCGTCCGGGACGGACTAAACCCAGAGGGCTACACCTTC.

V usage is TRBV10-2 and J usage is TRBJ2-3; no definite D call. Germline V gene lookup returns CDR1 WSHSY and CDR2 SAAADI. This CDR3 is built from 12 residues. With 7 bases removed from V and 3 bases from J, the gap between germline ends came to 8 bases. The CDR3 sequence: CASTPRTDTQYF. The CDR3 bases are TGCGCCAGCACCCCGAGGACAGATACGCAGTATTTT.

The V and J genes are TRBV6-6 and TRBJ1-5; TRBD1 matches at 9 bases. CDR3 length equals 14 residues. V was pared by 6 bases and J by 6 bases, with 6 bases of the junction left unmatched. Per germline, CDR1 MNHNY and CDR2 SVGAGI (reference sequence). The DNA of the CDR3 is TGTGCCAGCAGCCCCGGGACAGGGAGTCAGCCCCAGCATTTT. This translates into CASSPGTGSQPQHF.

The CDR3 here is CASSPGRPEAFF. CDR3 nucleotide sequence: TGTGCCAGCAGCCCAGGGAGGCCGGAAGCTTTCTTT. J is TRBJ1-1 and V is TRBV7-9; D possibly corresponds to TRBD1 (5 bases). The CDR3 spans 12 residues. With 5 bases removed from V and 8 bases from J, the gap between germline ends came to 12 bases. The germline V gene encodes CDR1 SEHNR and CDR2 FQNEAQ (reference sequence).

V is TRBV11-2 and J is TRBJ2-1; TRBD1 agrees at 9 bases. This CDR3 comprises 15 residues. CDR1 is SGHAT and CDR2 is FQNNGV in the germline V gene. The ends lost 5 bases at V and 8 bases at J; junction bases unmatched: 10. The chain's CDR3 is CASSPRTGEVDEQFF. The CDR3 region has the DNA TGTGCCAGCAGCCCACGGACAGGGGAGGTCGATGAGCAGTTCTTC.

The chain carries TRBV18 and TRBJ2-7; TRBD1 is a possible D gene (6 bases). The CDR3 contains 14 residues. The ends were cut back, 6 bases at V and 4 bases at J, with 16 bases in the middle. CDR1 and CDR2 from the germline V gene are KGHSH and LQKENI. The CDR3 is CASSHDRSEYEQYF. The DNA for the CDR3 is TGTGCCAGCTCCCACGACAGGTCGGAATACGAGCAGTACTTC.

V usage is TRBV15 and J usage is TRBJ2-3; D remains ambiguous. The ends were cut back, 7 bases at V and 2 bases at J, with 13 bases in the middle. Germline lookup yields CDR1 LNHNV and CDR2 YYDKDF (reference sequence). The CDR3 spans 14 residues. The CDR3 DNA sequence: TGTGCCACCACGCTAGAGTCCTACACAGATACGCAGTATTTT. The encoded protein is CATTLESYTDTQYF.

This chain links TRBV6-6 with TRBJ2-5, with 8 bases fitting TRBD1. V was clipped by 4 bases and J by 7 bases; unmatched bases: 11. The CDR3 is made up of 15 amino acids. Germline V gene lookup returns CDR1 MNHNY and CDR2 SVGAGI (reference sequence). Here the CDR3 DNA reads TGTGCCAGCAGTTCTCAACAGGGGGTATGGGGGACCCAGTACTTC. Translating gives CASSSQQGVWGTQYF.

This clone was seen only once. This chain links TRBV5-1 with TRBJ1-5; the D gene is possibly TRBD1 (6 bases). Germline CDR1 SGHRS, CDR2 YFSETQ. The V and J ends lost 7 bases and 3 bases respectively, with 14 bases between them. The CDR3 spans 14 residues. The CDR3: CASSPDSLNQPQHF. The CDR3 DNA sequence: TGCGCCAGCTCCCCGGACAGCCTCAATCAGCCCCAGCATTTT.

The chain uses TRBV6-5 and TRBJ1-2, with 8 bases lining up with TRBD1. Germline CDR1 is MNHEY and CDR2 is SVGAGI. The V segment lost 2 bases and the J segment 7 bases; nucleotides outside the gene matches: 6. This CDR3 is 14 amino acids long. The CDR3 bases are TGTGCCAGCAGTTACCGGGACAGGCGGAGTGGCTACACCTTC. Amino acids: CASSYRDRRSGYTF.